This entry is about one T cell receptor (beta chain). Enrollees, 18 to 89 years old, lived in 24 US areas. TCRdb's copy holds only in-frame clones and misses some; the assay was immunoSEQ multiplex PCR. Seen here are about 46,000 clones, about 85% observed once, and the top ten hold 3.1%. The sample is drawn from a study of blood T cell repertoires in COVID-19. CDR3 length equals 12 residues. The germline gives CDR1 SEHNR, CDR2 FQNEAQ (reference sequence). V was shortened by 5 bases and J by 6 bases, with 9 bases between the two germline ends. The origin of this receptor is a woman in her fifties or sixties who had recovered from COVID-19. Input material: PBMCs or T cells enriched from blood (not recorded which). This sequence joins TRBV7-9 and TRBJ2-3, with D uncertain. This CDR3 is CASSVTEDTQYF. In DNA form, the CDR3 reads TGTGCCAGCAGCGTCACAGAGGATACGCAGTATTTT.